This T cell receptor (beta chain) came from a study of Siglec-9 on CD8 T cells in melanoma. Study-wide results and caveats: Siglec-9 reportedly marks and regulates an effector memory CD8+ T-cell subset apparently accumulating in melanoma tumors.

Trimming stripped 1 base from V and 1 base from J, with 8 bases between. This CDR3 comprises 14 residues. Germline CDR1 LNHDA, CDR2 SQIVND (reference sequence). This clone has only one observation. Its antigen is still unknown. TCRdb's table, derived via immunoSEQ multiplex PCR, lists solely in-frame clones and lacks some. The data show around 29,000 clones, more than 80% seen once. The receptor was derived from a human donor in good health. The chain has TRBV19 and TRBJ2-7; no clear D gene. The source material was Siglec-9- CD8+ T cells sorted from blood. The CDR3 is CASSIAPWSYEQYF. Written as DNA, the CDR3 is TGTGCCAGTAGTATAGCCCCGTGGTCCTACGAGCAGTACTTC.